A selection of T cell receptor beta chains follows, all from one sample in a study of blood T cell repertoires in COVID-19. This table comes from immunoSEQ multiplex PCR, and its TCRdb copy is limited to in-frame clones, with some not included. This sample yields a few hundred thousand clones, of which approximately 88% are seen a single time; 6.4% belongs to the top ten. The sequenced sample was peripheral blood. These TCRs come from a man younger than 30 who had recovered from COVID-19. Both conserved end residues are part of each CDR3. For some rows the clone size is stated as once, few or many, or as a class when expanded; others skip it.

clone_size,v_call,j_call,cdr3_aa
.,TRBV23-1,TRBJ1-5,CASILLSLWGLSNQPQHF
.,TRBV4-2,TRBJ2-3,CASSLRTSGGAVDTQYF
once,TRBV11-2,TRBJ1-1,CASSPLDRNTEAFF
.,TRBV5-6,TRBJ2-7,CASSLSRTGLPYEQYF
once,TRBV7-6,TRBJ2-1,CASSSPGTSGGNEQFF
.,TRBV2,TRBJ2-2,CASSRDEGTGELFF
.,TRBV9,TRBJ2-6,CASSAEGTVYSGANVLTF
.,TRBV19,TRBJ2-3,CASSSGGLWYTQYF
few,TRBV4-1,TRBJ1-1,CASSPQAGTMNTEAFF
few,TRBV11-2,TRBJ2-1,CASSPTSGGADEQFF
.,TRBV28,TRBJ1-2,CASSFGAAGYTF
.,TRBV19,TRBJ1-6,CASRPGQGNNSPLHF
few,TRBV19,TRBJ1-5,CASTPGGSNQPQHF
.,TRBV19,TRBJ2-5,CASRGGRTPETQYF
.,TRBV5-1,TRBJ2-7,CASSWGGTTYEQYF
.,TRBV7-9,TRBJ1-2,CASSSLDRAHGYTF
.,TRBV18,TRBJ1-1,CASSPPGGMNTEAFF
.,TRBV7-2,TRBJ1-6,CASSLVTGDSPLHF
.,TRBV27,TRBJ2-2,CASSNPGQGPGELFF
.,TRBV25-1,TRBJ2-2,CASSPRAGNTGELFF
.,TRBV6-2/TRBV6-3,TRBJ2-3,CASSYHPDRSSTDTQYF
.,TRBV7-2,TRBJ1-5,CASSFLRWRQQNQPQHF
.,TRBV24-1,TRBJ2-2,CATSDGHYTGELFF
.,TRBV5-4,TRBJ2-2,CASSEYRANTGELFF
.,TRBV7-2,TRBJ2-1,CASSFLAGLDNEQFF
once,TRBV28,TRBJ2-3,CASRYPGLAGPNGGTDTQYF
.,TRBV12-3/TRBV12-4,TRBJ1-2,CASSFSPADGYTF
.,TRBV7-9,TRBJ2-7,CASSLGGGGTYEQYF
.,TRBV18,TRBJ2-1,CASSPSSGRFPYNEQFF
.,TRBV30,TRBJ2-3,CAWSGNRRDTQYF
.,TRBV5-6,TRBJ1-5,CASSFLAGGNSNQPQHF
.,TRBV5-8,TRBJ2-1,CASSLGGTSGRPPSYNEQFF
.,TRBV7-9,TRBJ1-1,CASRWAENTEAFF
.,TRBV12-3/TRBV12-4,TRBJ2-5,CASSLAEETQYF
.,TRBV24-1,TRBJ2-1,CATSDRSTGEQFF
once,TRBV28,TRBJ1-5,CASSLDKYRVSNQPQHF
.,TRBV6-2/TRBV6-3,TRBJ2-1,CASSFWGGGARNEQFF
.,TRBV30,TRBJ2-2,CAWRPRGRGATGELFF
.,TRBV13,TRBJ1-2,CASSGRGNGNYGYTF
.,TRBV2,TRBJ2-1,CASRLGQGLYNEQFF
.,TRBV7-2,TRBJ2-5,CASSLDPGKGTQYF
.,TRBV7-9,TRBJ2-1,CASSPRLGQGNEQFF
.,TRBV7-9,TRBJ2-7,CASSGQGRGEQYF
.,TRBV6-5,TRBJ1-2,CASSRGTNYGYTF
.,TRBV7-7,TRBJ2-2,CASSPRDSPSGELFF
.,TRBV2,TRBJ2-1,CATRGRLNNEQFF
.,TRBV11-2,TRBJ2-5,CASSAGQAQETQYF
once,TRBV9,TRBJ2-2,CASIKGQGARGGELFF
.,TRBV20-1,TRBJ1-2,CSASVEGAGGYTF
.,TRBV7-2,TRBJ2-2,CASSFLAGEHRELFF
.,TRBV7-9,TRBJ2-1,CASSDTSGGDNEQFF
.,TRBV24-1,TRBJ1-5,CATSDRTVNQPQHF
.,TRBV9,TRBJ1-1,CASSPYGGVNTEAFF
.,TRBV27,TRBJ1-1,CASGYSTVEAFF
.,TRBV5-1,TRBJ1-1,CASSLGTGIAEAFF
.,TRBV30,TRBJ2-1,CAWSVFELQFF
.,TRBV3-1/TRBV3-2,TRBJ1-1,CASSSNLDQEGTEAFF
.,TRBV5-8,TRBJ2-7,CASNPPRRPSYEQYF